The 11 T cell receptor beta chains below come from one sample, sequenced in a study of cytomegalovirus exposure and HLA in healthy donors. Primers for the PCR totalled 60 Vbeta and 13 Jbeta. Data came from immunoSEQ multiplex PCR; TCRdb stores just in-frame clones and leaves some out. The data contain 130,000 to 150,000 clones, 76% of them singletons. The sequenced sample consisted of PBMCs. The receptors come from a man between 18 and 35 years old in good health and CMV-seronegative.

This clone was observed a few times. This chain links TRBV5-4 with TRBJ1-1, with TRBD1 as a possible D gene (6 bases). Germline V CDR1 and CDR2: SGHNT, YYREEE (reference sequence). V was cut by 3 bases and J by 1 base, with 13 bases left in between. The CDR3 has 15 residues. The CDR3 DNA reads TGTGCCAGCAGCTACGTAACAGGGAAGAACACTGAAGCTTTCTTT. Protein product: CASSYVTGKNTEAFF.

This clone was picked up a small number of times. V gene TRBV2 combines with J gene TRBJ2-7; 10 positions agree with TRBD2. V shed 8 bases, J shed 5 bases, and the junction held 18 bases outside the gene matches. The CDR3 is 17 amino acids. The germline CDR1 and CDR2 sequences are SNHLY and FYNNEI. This chain's CDR3 is CASRRSGGANSGHEQYF. The CDR3 DNA is TGTGCCAGCCGTAGGAGCGGGGGGGCCAACTCCGGGCACGAGCAGTACTTC.

The chain is built from TRBV4-2 and TRBJ2-1; D uncertain. The CDR3 extends over 13 amino acids. The V gene lost 4 bases and the J gene lost 5 bases, with 9 bases spanning the gap. The germline gives CDR1 LGHNA, CDR2 YNFKEQ. The CDR3 DNA is TGTGCCAGCAGCCCCTCTAGAAACAATGAGCAGTTCTTC. Amino acids: CASSPSRNNEQFF.

This clone has a handful of counts. This chain connects TRBV9 to TRBJ2-7, with 7 bases identical to TRBD2. J was trimmed by 0 bases and V by 3 bases; bases with no gene match: 3. Germline V gene data show CDR1 as SGDLS and CDR2 as YYNGEE. The CDR3 totals 14 residues. CDR3 sequence (DNA): TGTGCCAGCAGCGGGGGGGGGAGCTCCTACGAGCAGTACTTC. Its translation: CASSGGGSSYEQYF.

The rearrangement uses TRBV9 and TRBJ2-5; D remains ambiguous. The CDR3 runs 13 residues. Trimming cost V 3 bases and J 3 bases, with 9 bases left between them. Germline CDR1 reads SGDLS; CDR2 reads YYNGEE. The CDR3 sequence is CASSADLKETQYF. The CDR3 DNA follows: TGTGCCAGCAGCGCTGACTTAAAAGAGACCCAGTACTTC.

The chain recombines TRBV30 with TRBJ2-2; TRBD2 matches 8 bases. Germline V CDR1 and CDR2: GTSNPN, SVGIG (reference sequence). The CDR3 length is 15 residues. After removal of 3 bases from V and 5 bases from J, the junction contained 8 bases not matched to a gene. CDR3 residues: CAWRLSGSVTGELFF. As DNA, the CDR3 is TGTGCCTGGAGACTCAGCGGGAGCGTAACCGGGGAGCTGTTTTTT.

The chain has TRBV19 and TRBJ2-7, with D uncertain. Per the germline V gene, CDR1 is LNHDA and CDR2 is SQIVND (reference sequence). The CDR3 has 12 residues. Trimming removed 0 bases at V and 3 bases at J, with 3 bases between. In DNA form, the CDR3 reads TGTGCCAGTAGTATAGACAACTACGAGCAGTACTTC. Its protein is CASSIDNYEQYF.

This chain links TRBV27 with TRBJ2-5, with 7 bases that match TRBD1. Gene TRBJ2-7 matches the end of the DNA better, so the J call may be wrong. The V gene's germline CDR1 is MNHEY and CDR2 SMNVEV (reference sequence). The CDR3 contains 17 residues. The CDR3 loop reads CASSPRAMTGLPYEQYF. The CDR3, as DNA: TGTGCCAGCAGTCCGAGGGCAATGACAGGGCTCCCCTACGAGCAGTACTTC.

The CDR3 spells CASSLNPSGGAADTQYF. Written as DNA, the CDR3 is TGCGCCAGCAGCTTAAATCCCAGCGGGGGGGCCGCAGATACGCAGTATTTT. This chain links TRBV5-1 with TRBJ2-3, with 10 bases identical to TRBD2. The V gene end was trimmed by 2 bases and the J gene end by 4 bases; junction bases not matched to a gene: 10. CDR3 length: 17 amino acids. Germline V CDR1 and CDR2: SGHRS, YFSETQ.

The chain is built from TRBV7-8 and TRBJ2-7, with 12 bases identical to TRBD2. The germline V gene has CDR1 SGHVS and CDR2 FQNEAQ. CDR3 length equals 16 residues. J was trimmed by 0 bases and V by 4 bases; bases with no gene match: 4. CDR3: CASSYGLAGSSYEQYF. CDR3 bases: TGTGCCAGCAGCTACGGACTAGCGGGAAGCTCCTACGAGCAGTACTTC.

The chain carries TRBV19 and TRBJ1-5, with D uncertain. There are 15 residues in the CDR3. V lost 5 bases, J lost 0 bases, and 11 bases lay in between. CDR1 LNHDA and CDR2 SQIVND come from the germline V gene (reference sequence). DNA of the CDR3: TGTGCCAGTAGTCTATCCGGTTATAGCAATCAGCCCCAGCATTTT. Encoded protein: CASSLSGYSNQPQHF. The full variable domain, rest sourced from reference TRBV19 and TRBJ1-5, is DGGITQSPKYLFRKEGQNVTLSCEQNLNHDAMYWYRQDPGQGLRLIYYSQIVNDFQKGDIAEGYSVSREKKESFPLTVTSAQKNPTAFYLCASSLSGYSNQPQHFGDGTRLSIL.